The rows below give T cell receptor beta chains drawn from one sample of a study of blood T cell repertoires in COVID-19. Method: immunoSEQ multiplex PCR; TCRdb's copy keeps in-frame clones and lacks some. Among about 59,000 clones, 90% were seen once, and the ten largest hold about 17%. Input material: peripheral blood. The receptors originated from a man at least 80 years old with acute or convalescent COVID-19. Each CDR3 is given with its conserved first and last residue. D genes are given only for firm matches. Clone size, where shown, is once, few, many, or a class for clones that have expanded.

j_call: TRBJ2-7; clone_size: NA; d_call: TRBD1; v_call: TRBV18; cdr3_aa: CASSPTGNEQYF; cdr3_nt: TGTGCCAGCTCACCGACAGGGAACGAGCAGTACTTC
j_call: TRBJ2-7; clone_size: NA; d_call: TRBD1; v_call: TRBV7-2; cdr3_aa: CASSSGTVYEQYF; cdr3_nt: TGTGCCAGCAGCTCCGGGACAGTCTACGAGCAGTACTTC
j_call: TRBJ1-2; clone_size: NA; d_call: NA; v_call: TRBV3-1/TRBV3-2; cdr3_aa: CASSPDSYGYTF; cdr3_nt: TGTGCCAGCAGCCCGGACAGCTATGGCTACACCTTC
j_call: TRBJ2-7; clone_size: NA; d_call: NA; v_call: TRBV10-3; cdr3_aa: CAISEERYEQYF; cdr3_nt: TGTGCCATCAGTGAGGAGAGATACGAGCAGTACTTC
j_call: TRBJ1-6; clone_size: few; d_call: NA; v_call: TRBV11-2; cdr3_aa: CASSLTESSPLHF; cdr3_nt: TGTGCCAGCAGCTTAACAGAAAGTTCACCCCTCCACTTT
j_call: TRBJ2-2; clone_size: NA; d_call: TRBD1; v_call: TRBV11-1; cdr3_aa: CASSRDRDTGELFF; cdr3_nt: TGTGCCAGCAGCCGGGACAGGGACACCGGGGAGCTGTTTTTT
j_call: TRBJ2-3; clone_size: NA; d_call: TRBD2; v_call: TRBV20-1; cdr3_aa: CSASTGGPTDTQYF; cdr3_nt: TGCAGTGCTAGTACGGGGGGGCCCACAGATACGCAGTATTTT
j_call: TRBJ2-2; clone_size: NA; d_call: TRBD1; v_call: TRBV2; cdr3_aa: CASRIQGVDTGELFF; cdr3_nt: TGTGCCAGCAGAATACAGGGGGTGGACACCGGGGAGCTGTTTTTT
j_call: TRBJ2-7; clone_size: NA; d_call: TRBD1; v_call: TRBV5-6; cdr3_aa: CASSSRGAGGGREQYF; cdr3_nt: TGTGCCAGCAGCTCGCGAGGGGCAGGGGGCGGGCGCGAGCAGTACTTC
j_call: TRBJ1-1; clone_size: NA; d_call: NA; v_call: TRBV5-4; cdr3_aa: CASSWALGRGAPEAFF; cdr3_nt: TGTGCCAGCAGCTGGGCTTTGGGACGGGGGGCCCCTGAAGCTTTCTTT
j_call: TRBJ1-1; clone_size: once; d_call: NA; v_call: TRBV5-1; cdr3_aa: CASSLGQGGTEAFF; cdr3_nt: TGCGCCAGCAGCTTGGGCCAGGGAGGCACTGAAGCTTTCTTT
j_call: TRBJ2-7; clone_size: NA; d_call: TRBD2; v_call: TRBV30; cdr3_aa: CAWSRERGPTYEQYF; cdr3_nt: TGTGCCTGGAGTAGGGAGCGGGGGCCGACCTACGAGCAGTACTTC
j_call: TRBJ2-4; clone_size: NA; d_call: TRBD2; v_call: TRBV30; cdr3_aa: CAWSRERGAGNIQYF; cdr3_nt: TGTGCCTGGAGTAGAGAGCGGGGGGCGGGGAACATTCAGTACTTC
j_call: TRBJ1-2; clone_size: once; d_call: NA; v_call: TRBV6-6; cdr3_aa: CASSYGGDYGYTF; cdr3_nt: TGTGCCAGCAGTTACGGAGGGGACTATGGCTACACCTTC
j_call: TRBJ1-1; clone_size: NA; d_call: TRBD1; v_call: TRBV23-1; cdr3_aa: CASKHLATGGPEAFF; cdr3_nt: TGCGCCAGCAAACATTTAGCGACAGGGGGCCCTGAAGCTTTCTTT
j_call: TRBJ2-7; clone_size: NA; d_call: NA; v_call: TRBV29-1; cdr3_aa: CSGSRGSYEQYF; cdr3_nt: TGCAGCGGCAGTCGGGGCTCCTACGAGCAGTACTTC
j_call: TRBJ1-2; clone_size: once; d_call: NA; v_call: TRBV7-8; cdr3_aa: CASSLAVPGLGYGYTF; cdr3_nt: TGTGCCAGCAGCTTAGCGGTACCAGGGTTAGGGTATGGCTACACCTTC
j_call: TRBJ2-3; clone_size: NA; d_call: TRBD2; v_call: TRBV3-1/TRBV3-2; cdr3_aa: CASSQSSGGAIDTQYF; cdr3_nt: TGTGCCAGCAGCCAATCCAGCGGGGGGGCCATAGATACGCAGTATTTT
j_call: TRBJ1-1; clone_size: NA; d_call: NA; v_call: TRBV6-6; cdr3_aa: CASSQDLQGYAFF; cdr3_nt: TGTGCCAGCAGCCAAGACCTACAGGGTTATGCTTTCTTT
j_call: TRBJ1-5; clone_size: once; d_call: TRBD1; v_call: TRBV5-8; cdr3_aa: CASSPWGGTGTQPQHF; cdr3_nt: TGTGCCAGCAGCCCTTGGGGGGGGACAGGGACTCAGCCCCAGCATTTT
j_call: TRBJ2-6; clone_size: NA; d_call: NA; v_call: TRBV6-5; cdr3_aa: CASSQTGPGANVLTF; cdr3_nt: TGTGCCAGCAGTCAAACAGGGCCCGGGGCCAACGTCCTGACTTTC
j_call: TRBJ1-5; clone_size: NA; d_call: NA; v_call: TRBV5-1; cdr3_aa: CASSLGADSSNQPQHF; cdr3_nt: TGCGCCAGCAGCTTGGGGGCGGACTCTAGCAATCAGCCCCAGCATTTT
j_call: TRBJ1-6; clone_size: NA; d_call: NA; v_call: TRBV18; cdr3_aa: CASSPPGWGGDSPLHF; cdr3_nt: TGTGCCAGCTCACCACCGGGTTGGGGAGGGGATTCACCCCTCCACTTT
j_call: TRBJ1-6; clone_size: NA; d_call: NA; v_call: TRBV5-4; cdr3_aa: CASSPGQPLNNSPLHF; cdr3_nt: TGTGCCAGCAGCCCTGGACAACCCCTTAATAATTCACCCCTCCACTTT
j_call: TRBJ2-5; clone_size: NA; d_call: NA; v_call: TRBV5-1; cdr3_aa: CASSRNREGETQYF; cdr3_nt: TGCGCCAGCAGCAGAAACAGGGAGGGTGAGACCCAGTACTTC
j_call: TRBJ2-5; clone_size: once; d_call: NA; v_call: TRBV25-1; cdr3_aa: CASSEEGQYQETQYF; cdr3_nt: TGTGCCAGCAGTGAAGAGGGCCAATACCAAGAGACCCAGTACTTC